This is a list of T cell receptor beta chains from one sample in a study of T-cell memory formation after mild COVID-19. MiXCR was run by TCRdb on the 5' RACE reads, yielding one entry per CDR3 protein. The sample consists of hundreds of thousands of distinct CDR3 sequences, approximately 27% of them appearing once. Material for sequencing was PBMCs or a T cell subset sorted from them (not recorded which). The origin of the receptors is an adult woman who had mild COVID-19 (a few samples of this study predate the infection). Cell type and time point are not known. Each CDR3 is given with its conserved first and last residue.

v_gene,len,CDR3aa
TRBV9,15,CASSATGTENYGYTF
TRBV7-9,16,CASSLATNDRLYGYTF
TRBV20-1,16,CSARDTSGRNGDTQYF
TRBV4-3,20,CASSQDLRGAGRKRNYGYTF
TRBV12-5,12,CASGLDWGPQHF
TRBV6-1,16,CASSEKPGTGHNEQFF
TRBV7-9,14,CASSLLAVEETQYF
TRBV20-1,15,CSARRTGGPNNEQFF
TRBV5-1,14,CASGLAGGYNEQFF
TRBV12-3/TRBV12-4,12,CASGTGAYGYTF
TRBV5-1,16,CASGPRQGLNTGELFF
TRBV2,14,CASSEPRVHYGYTF
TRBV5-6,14,CASTKDPPYNEQFF
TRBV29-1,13,CSVDYQGGTEAFF
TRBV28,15,CASSPDRPLNYEQYF
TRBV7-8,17,CASSLAMSSGRTDTQYF
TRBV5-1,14,CASSLRAGSPPLHF
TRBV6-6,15,CASSYGQGAGSPLHF
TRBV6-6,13,CASTNSNTGELFF
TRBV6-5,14,CASSLRTADYGYTF
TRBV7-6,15,CASSLRDRSQETQYF
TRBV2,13,CASSAGALDTQYF